These 30 T cell receptor beta chains came from one sample sequenced in a study of response to subunit inactivated influenza vaccine (dated by TCRdb to 2017 to 2018). Preparation of the library involved RT-PCR. The sequencing machine was an Illumina HiSeq 2500. TCRdb cleaned the public reads at Q25 with fastp, built clones with MiXCR and kept in-frame beta chains. Every CDR3 protein is listed once, alongside the most common genes and DNA of its rows. Counted in this sample were 750,000 to 850,000 distinct CDR3 sequences; about 18% of them appeared once. Of the sample, approximately 10% is held by the ten largest clones. This specimen consisted of PBMCs from blood, obtained around 5 days after vaccination. The receptors were gathered from a man in his fifties or sixties who received an inactivated influenza vaccine. Donor details come from another sample of the same person, matched by shared clones.

The V gene is TRBV4-2, the J gene TRBJ2-7; 8 bases are shared with TRBD1. The V gene end was trimmed by 0 bases and the J gene end by 3 bases; junction bases not matched to a gene: 4. Germline assignment: CDR1 LGHNA and CDR2 YNFKEQ. The CDR3 sequence is 15 residues long. The CDR3 spells CASSQDRDRNYEQYF. The CDR3 coding sequence is TGTGCCAGCAGCCAAGACCGGGACAGGAACTACGAGCAGTACTTC.

This clonotype was seen many times. The chain combines TRBV28 with TRBJ2-1; maybe TRBD1 (6 bases). This CDR3 is built from 14 residues. The germline V and J ends were trimmed by 2 bases and 5 bases, with 10 bases remaining between them. Germline V CDR1 and CDR2: MDHEN, SYDVKM. CDR3 nucleotides: TGTGCCAGCAGTTTACGGACAGATCACAATGAGCAGTTCTTC. Amino acid sequence: CASSLRTDHNEQFF. Full variable domain (missing parts from reference TRBV28 and TRBJ2-1): DVKVTQSSRYLVKRTGEKVFLECVQDMDHENMFWYRQDPGLGLRLIYFSYDVKMKEKGDIPEGYSVSREKKERFSLILESASTNQTSMYLCASSLRTDHNEQFFGPGTRLTVL.

This clonotype showed up just a few times. The chain recombines TRBV6-5 with TRBJ1-2, with 7 bases identical to TRBD1. The V and J ends lost 2 bases and 9 bases, in that order; junction bases with no gene match: 15. The length of the CDR3 is 16 residues. CDR1 is MNHEY, CDR2 SVGAGI, per germline. CDR3 sequence (DNA): TGTGCCAGCAGTTACGCCCGCGACAGGGAATCGACGAGCTACACCTTC. It yields the protein CASSYARDRESTSYTF.

This rearrangement joins TRBV20-1 to TRBJ1-6; D remains unclear. The CDR3 consists of 14 residues. CDR1 is DFQATT and CDR2 is SNEGSKA in the germline V gene (reference sequence). The V end was cut by 6 bases, the J end by 3 bases, with 12 bases between. The CDR3 sequence: CSARDGSYNSPLHF. The CDR3 DNA reads TGCAGTGCGCGCGACGGAAGCTATAATTCACCCCTCCACTTT.

The gene calls are TRBV7-6 and TRBJ2-7; a possible D gene is TRBD1 (6 bases). This CDR3 spans 16 amino acids. Germline CDR1 SGHVS, CDR2 FNYEAQ. Deletions cut 2 bases from V and 3 bases from J, with 17 bases between. The DNA for the CDR3 is TGTGCCAGCAGCTTAAATAGCAGGGGCAGAGGCTACGAGCAGTACTTC. Its protein product is CASSLNSRGRGYEQYF. Filled out from reference TRBV7-6 and TRBJ2-7, the complete variable domain reads GAGVSQSPRYKVTKRGQDVALRCDPISGHVSLYWYRQALGQGPEFLTYFNYEAQQDKSGLPNDRFSAERPEGSISTLTIQRTEQRDSAMYRCASSLNSRGRGYEQYFGPGTRLTVT.

This clonotype came up a few times. V usage is TRBV7-9 and J usage is TRBJ1-6; D is uncertain. CDR3 length: 14 residues. Germline CDR1 and CDR2: SEHNR and FQNEAQ (reference sequence). V was clipped by 2 bases and J by 7 bases, with 9 bases between them. The CDR3 here is CASSLLGNNSPLHF. The CDR3 region has the DNA TGTGCCAGCAGCTTATTAGGGAACAATTCACCCCTCCACTTT.

With respect to this clonotype: The junction does not match germline at one end; this may be a read error. DNA of the CDR3: TGCGGCGTTGAACCTGGCTTTGAGGAGCAGTTCTTC. Encoded protein: CGVEPGFEEQFF. V gene TRBV29-1 combines with J gene TRBJ2-1; D remains ambiguous. The CDR3 runs 12 residues. Germline V gives CDR1 SQVTM, CDR2 ANQGSEA.

This clonotype was counted between two and nine times. The CDR3, as DNA: TGTGCCAGCAGCCTAAGTGGGTCCCAGCCCCAGCATTTT. Translated: CASSLSGSQPQHF. V and J are TRBV7-2 and TRBJ1-5; D unresolved. V was clipped by 5 bases and J by 7 bases, with 12 bases between them. This CDR3 comprises 13 residues. The germline V gene has CDR1 SGHTA and CDR2 FQGNSA.

The V and J genes are TRBV12-3 or TRBV12-4 and TRBJ2-7; D gene ambiguous. Trimming took 5 bases from V and 9 from J, leaving 23 bases between them. This CDR3 contains 15 residues. The CDR3 nucleotides read TGTGCCAGCAGTGCTGCCGGGCTCCGCCTCGACGGGCAGTACTTC. It is translated as CASSAAGLRLDGQYF.

The V and J genes are TRBV5-8 and TRBJ1-6; D remains ambiguous. The germline V and J ends were trimmed by 3 bases and 7 bases, with 8 bases remaining between them. Per the germline V gene, CDR1 is SGHTS and CDR2 is YDEGEE. This CDR3 is 13 amino acids long. CDR3 bases: TGTGCCAGCAGCTGGGGAGAGAATTCACCCCTCCACTTT. This encodes CASSWGENSPLHF. Full variable domain (remainder filled in from reference TRBV5-8 and TRBJ1-6): EAGVTQSPTHLIKTRGQQATLRCSPISGHTSVYWYQQALGLGLQFLLWYDEGEERNRGNFPPRFSGRQFPNYSSELNVNALELEDSALYLCASSWGENSPLHFGNGTRLTVT.

The chain carries TRBV6-1 and TRBJ1-3, with 9 bases identical to TRBD1. Losses at the gene ends were 6 bases for V and 8 bases for J; bases not matched to a gene: 11. CDR3 length: 15 residues. Germline CDR1 reads MNHNS; CDR2 reads SASEGT. CDR3 amino acids: CASSVNGQGRYTIYF. DNA for the CDR3: TGTGCCAGCAGCGTTAATGGACAGGGGCGGTACACCATATATTTT.

This clonotype has at least ten counts. The J gene is TRBJ2-7, the V gene TRBV12-3 or TRBV12-4; TRBD2 is a possible D gene (6 bases). The CDR3 consists of 14 residues. Trimming pared 5 bases from V and 3 bases from J, leaving 14 bases between. The DNA for the CDR3 is TGTGCCAGCAGTCCCGGGACTCCCCGCTACGAGCAGTACTTC. This encodes CASSPGTPRYEQYF.

This chain joins TRBV29-1 and TRBJ2-1, with 7 bases fitting TRBD2. Germline loops: CDR1 SQVTM, CDR2 ANQGSEA. This CDR3 contains 13 residues. The V gene end was trimmed by 4 bases and the J gene end by 6 bases; junction bases not matched to a gene: 6. CDR3 coding DNA: TGCAGCGTTGTCGGACCGGGGGGCAATGAGCAGTTCTTC. This encodes CSVVGPGGNEQFF.

Worth noting for this clonotype: This may arise from a read error, as a much more abundant clone is one base away. V gene TRBV5-1 combines with J gene TRBJ2-3, with D hard to call. The germline V gene has CDR1 SGHRS and CDR2 YFSETQ. Deletions cut 4 bases from V and 1 base from J, with 7 bases between. The CDR3 is made up of 13 amino acids. CDR3 sequence reads: CASSPYGTDTQYF. CDR3 nucleotide sequence: TGCGCCAGCAGCCCGTATGGCACAGATACGCAGTATTTT.

This clonotype turned up a few times. The chain combines TRBV12-3 or TRBV12-4 with TRBJ1-2, with D tentatively TRBD1 (5 bases). Trimming took off 8 bases at V and 2 bases at J, with 12 bases between the two ends. The CDR3 totals 13 residues. The chain's CDR3 is CASGLEGNYGYTF. The CDR3 DNA follows: TGTGCCAGCGGTCTCGAGGGGAACTATGGCTACACCTTC.

The CDR3 region is CASSISDGGWGNQPQHF. The CDR3 DNA sequence: TGTGCCAGTAGTATTTCTGATGGGGGTTGGGGCAATCAGCCCCAGCATTTT. The chain is built from TRBV19 and TRBJ1-5, with D maybe TRBD1 (5 bases). The germline V and J ends were trimmed by 3 bases and 2 bases, with 17 bases remaining between them. The germline gives CDR1 LNHDA, CDR2 SQIVND (reference sequence). The CDR3 loop spans 17 amino acids.

This clonotype was observed a few times. The chain combines TRBV4-1 with TRBJ1-5; possible D gene TRBD1, 6 bases. CDR1 and CDR2 (germline): MGHRA, YSYEKL. CDR3 length: 16 amino acids. The germline V and J ends were trimmed by 1 base and 3 bases, with 13 bases remaining between them. In DNA form, the CDR3 reads TGCGCCAGCAGCCAAGCCTCGGACAGTCTCAATCAGCCCCAGCATTTT. Translation gives CASSQASDSLNQPQHF.

The table lists this clonotype with a few counts. This chain uses TRBV7-2 with TRBJ2-7, with 7 bases lining up with TRBD2. The CDR3 length is 14 residues. J gave up 4 bases and V 5 bases, and 8 bases lay outside the gene matches. CDR1 is SGHTA and CDR2 is FQGNSA in the germline V gene. The CDR3 protein is CASSPSKGLYEQYF. CDR3 coding DNA: TGTGCCAGCAGCCCTTCGAAGGGACTATACGAGCAGTACTTC.

The V call is TRBV20-1, the J call TRBJ2-3; D is uncertain. This CDR3 has 13 amino acids. Trimming removed 2 bases from V and 9 bases from J, with 15 bases in between. Germline V CDR1 and CDR2: DFQATT, SNEGSKA (reference sequence). CDR3 region: CSARTAAVVTQYF. The CDR3 DNA is TGCAGTGCTAGAACGGCGGCCGTCGTCACGCAGTATTTT.

This clonotype was found many times. V is TRBV20-1 and J is TRBJ2-7; D possibly corresponds to TRBD1 (6 bases). This CDR3 spans 13 amino acids. Per germline, CDR1 DFQATT and CDR2 SNEGSKA (reference sequence). Trimming pared 6 bases from V and 0 bases from J, leaving 12 bases between. The CDR3 DNA reads as TGCAGTGCAAGGACAGTGAGCTCCTACGAGCAGTACTTC. Protein sequence: CSARTVSSYEQYF.

The V and J genes are TRBV20-1 and TRBJ1-2, with TRBD1 matching 8 bases. CDR1 DFQATT and CDR2 SNEGSKA come from the germline V gene (reference sequence). This CDR3 has 15 amino acids. The ends lost 3 bases at V and 6 bases at J; junction bases unmatched: 12. The CDR3 loop is CSASTPGQGRNGYTF. CDR3 coding DNA: TGCAGTGCTAGTACCCCAGGACAGGGTCGGAATGGCTACACCTTC.

This clonotype was recorded a few times. V gene TRBV7-9 combines with J gene TRBJ2-2; 9 nucleotides agree with TRBD1. Germline V gives CDR1 SEHNR, CDR2 FQNEAQ (reference sequence). The CDR3 is 16 amino acids. V shed 5 bases, J shed 5 bases, and the junction held 9 bases outside the gene matches. CDR3 loop: CASSTSGTGSTGELFF. CDR3 coding DNA: TGTGCCAGCAGCACCTCCGGGACAGGGTCAACCGGGGAGCTGTTTTTT.

The chain recombines TRBV6-5 with TRBJ2-3, with TRBD2 matching 9 bases. Per the germline V gene, CDR1 is MNHEY and CDR2 is SVGAGI. V trimming: 2 bases; J trimming: 2 bases; junction bases outside the gene matches: 8. CDR3 length: 17 residues. The CDR3 nucleotides read TGTGCCAGCAGTTACCCCACGGGCGGGAGGGCCACAGATACGCAGTATTTT. This gives the protein CASSYPTGGRATDTQYF.

This clonotype was recorded a few times. CDR3 in DNA: TGCGCCAGCAGCCAAGATCGGGGTACGGCTGAAAAACTGTTTTTT. Amino acid sequence: CASSQDRGTAEKLFF. The V call is TRBV4-3, the J call TRBJ1-4; D is ambiguous. This CDR3 spans 15 amino acids. V dropped 0 bases and J dropped 7 bases, with 12 bases sitting between them. The germline V gene has CDR1 LGHNA and CDR2 YSLEER.

The table lists this clonotype with a few counts. The V and J genes are TRBV30 and TRBJ2-5, with 7 bases that match TRBD1. There are 14 residues in the CDR3. Germline V gives CDR1 GTSNPN, CDR2 SVGIG (reference sequence). V gave up 2 bases and J gave up 2 bases; unmatched junction bases: 5. For the CDR3, the DNA is TGTGCCTGGAGTCGTGGGACAGCACAAGAGACCCAGTACTTC. It encodes CAWSRGTAQETQYF.

This chain connects TRBV5-6 to TRBJ1-1; 10 bases map to TRBD1. The CDR3 spans 13 residues. In germline, CDR1 is SGHDT, CDR2 YYEEEE. V was pared by 4 bases and J by 10 bases, with 7 bases of the junction left unmatched. CDR3 amino acids: CASSPGQGFVAFF. The CDR3 DNA reads as TGTGCCAGCAGCCCGGGACAGGGGTTTGTAGCTTTCTTT.

V gene TRBV12-3 or TRBV12-4 combines with J gene TRBJ2-5; 8 bases line up with TRBD2. This CDR3 is built from 15 residues. The V segment lost 3 bases and the J segment 5 bases; nucleotides outside the gene matches: 8. CDR3 residues: CASSFGGVIAETQYF. In nucleotides, the CDR3 is TGTGCCAGCAGTTTCGGGGGGGTAATAGCGGAGACCCAGTACTTC.

The chain recombines TRBV20-1 with TRBJ2-7; possibly TRBD2 for D (6 bases). The CDR3 is made up of 14 amino acids. The V end was cut by 5 bases, the J end by 3 bases, with 17 bases between. Per germline, CDR1 DFQATT and CDR2 SNEGSKA (reference sequence). CDR3 protein: CSASPRGGGYEQYF. CDR3 DNA: TGCAGTGCTTCCCCCCGGGGAGGAGGCTACGAGCAGTACTTC.

This clonotype was detected only a few times. V gene TRBV7-9 combines with J gene TRBJ2-1; TRBD2 matches at 10 bases. The CDR3 runs to 15 residues. Trimming took 5 bases from V and 10 from J; bases not matched to a gene: 11. Germline values: CDR1 SEHNR, CDR2 FQNEAQ (reference sequence). CDR3 bases: TGTGCCAGCAGCCCTCCAGCCCTAGCGGGAGAAGAGCAGTTCTTC. Translation gives CASSPPALAGEEQFF.

CDR3 amino acids: CASTSTGRTGELFF. The CDR3 DNA is TGTGCCAGCACCTCAACGGGGAGAACCGGGGAGCTGTTTTTT. This chain links TRBV7-2 with TRBJ2-2, with D possibly being TRBD2 (5 bases). CDR1 is SGHTA and CDR2 is FQGNSA in the germline V gene. V was trimmed by 7 bases and J by 5 bases, leaving 14 bases between them. This CDR3 spans 14 amino acids. Supplemented by reference TRBV7-2 and TRBJ2-2, the full variable domain reads GAGVSQSPSNKVTEKGKDVELRCDPISGHTALYWYRQSLGQGLEFLIYFQGNSAPDKSGLPSDRFSAERTGGSVSTLTIQRTQQEDSAVYLCASTSTGRTGELFFGEGSRLTVL.